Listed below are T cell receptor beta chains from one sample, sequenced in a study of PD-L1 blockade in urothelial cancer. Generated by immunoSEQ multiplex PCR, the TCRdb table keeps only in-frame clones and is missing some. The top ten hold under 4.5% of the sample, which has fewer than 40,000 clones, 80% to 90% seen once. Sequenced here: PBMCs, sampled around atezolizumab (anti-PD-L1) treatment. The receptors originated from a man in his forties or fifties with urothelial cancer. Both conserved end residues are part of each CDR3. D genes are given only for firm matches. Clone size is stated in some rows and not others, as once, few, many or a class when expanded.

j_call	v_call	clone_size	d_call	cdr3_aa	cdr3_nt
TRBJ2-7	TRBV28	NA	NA	CASRTGSYEQYF	TGTGCCAGCAGAACAGGATCCTACGAGCAGTACTTC
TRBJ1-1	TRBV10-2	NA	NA	CASSPGKNTEAFF	TGCGCCAGCAGTCCCGGGAAGAACACTGAAGCTTTCTTT
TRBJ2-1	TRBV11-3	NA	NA	CASSPGLGNEQFF	TGTGCCAGCAGTCCAGGATTGGGCAATGAGCAGTTCTTC
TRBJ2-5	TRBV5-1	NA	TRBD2	CATGTSGRGETQYF	TGCGCGACAGGAACTAGCGGGAGAGGGGAGACCCAGTACTTC
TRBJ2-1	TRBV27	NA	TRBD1	CASSRLDRGPYNEQFF	TGTGCCAGCAGCCGCCTCGACAGGGGTCCCTACAATGAGCAGTTCTTC
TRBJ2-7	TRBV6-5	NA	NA	CASTPRGGGSYEQYF	TGTGCCAGCACCCCGCGGGGAGGGGGGTCCTACGAGCAGTACTTC
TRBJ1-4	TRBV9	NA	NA	CASSVGGRGEKLFF	TGTGCCAGCAGCGTAGGGGGAAGAGGGGAAAAACTGTTTTTT
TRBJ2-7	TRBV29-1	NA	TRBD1	CSVEAGDSRREQYF	TGCAGCGTTGAAGCAGGGGACAGCCGTCGGGAGCAGTACTTC
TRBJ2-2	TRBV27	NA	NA	CASSYTAGKAGELFF	TGTGCCAGCAGTTATACCGCAGGAAAAGCCGGGGAGCTGTTTTTT
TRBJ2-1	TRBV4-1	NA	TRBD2	CASSQGGTSGRRNEQFF	TGCGCCAGCAGCCAAGGGGGGACTAGCGGGAGGCGCAATGAGCAGTTCTTC
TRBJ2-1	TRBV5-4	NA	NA	CASSFGGIGEQFF	TGTGCCAGCAGCTTTGGAGGTATTGGTGAGCAGTTCTTC
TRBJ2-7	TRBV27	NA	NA	CASSYSKRAAYEQYF	TGTGCCAGCAGTTATAGCAAAAGAGCAGCCTACGAGCAGTACTTC
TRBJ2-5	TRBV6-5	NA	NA	CASSYSSETQYF	TGTGCCAGCAGTTACTCTTCGGAGACCCAGTACTTC
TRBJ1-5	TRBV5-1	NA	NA	CASSLAGGRYQPQHF	TGCGCCAGCAGCTTGGCGGGGGGACGGTATCAGCCCCAGCATTTT
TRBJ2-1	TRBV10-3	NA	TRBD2	CAIAGTSGGDEQFF	TGTGCCATCGCCGGGACTAGCGGGGGGGATGAGCAGTTCTTC
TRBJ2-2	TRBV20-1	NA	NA	CSALHGELFF	TGCAGTGCCTTACACGGGGAGCTGTTTTTT
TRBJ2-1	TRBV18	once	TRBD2	CASSPLPGTTPYNEQFF	TGTGCCAGCTCACCACTTCCCGGGACTACCCCTTACAATGAGCAGTTCTTC
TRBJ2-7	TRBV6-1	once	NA	CASREGREYF	TGTGCCAGCAGGGAAGGCCGGGAGTACTTC
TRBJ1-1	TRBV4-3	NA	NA	CASSQTGNTEAFF	TGCGCCAGCAGCCAAACAGGGAACACTGAAGCTTTCTTT
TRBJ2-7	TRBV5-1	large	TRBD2	CASSTSGSSYEQYF	TGCGCCAGCTCAACCAGCGGGAGTAGCTACGAGCAGTACTTC
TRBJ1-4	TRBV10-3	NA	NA	CAISDRRATNEKLFF	TGTGCCATCAGTGACAGGAGGGCAACTAATGAAAAACTGTTTTTT
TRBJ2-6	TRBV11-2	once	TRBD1	CASSTDREIPGANVLTF	TGTGCCAGCAGTACAGACAGGGAGATTCCTGGGGCCAACGTCCTGACTTTC
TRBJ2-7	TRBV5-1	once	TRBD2	CASSPGPGGIAYEQYF	TGCGCCAGCAGCCCCGGGCCGGGGGGGATCGCCTACGAGCAGTACTTC
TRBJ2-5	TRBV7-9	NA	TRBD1	CASSNTGTGSQETQYF	TGTGCCAGCAGCAACACCGGGACAGGGTCCCAAGAGACCCAGTACTTC
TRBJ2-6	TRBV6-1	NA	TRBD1	CAGDRWGAGANVLTF	TGTGCTGGGGACAGGTGGGGGGCTGGGGCCAACGTCCTGACTTTC
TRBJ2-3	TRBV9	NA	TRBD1	CASSARDRGTDTQYF	TGTGCCAGCAGCGCCCGGGACAGGGGCACAGATACGCAGTATTTT
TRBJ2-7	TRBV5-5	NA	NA	CASSLGDSSYEQYF	TGTGCCAGCAGCTTGGGAGATAGCTCCTACGAGCAGTACTTC
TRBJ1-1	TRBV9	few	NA	CASSGVGGFAGTEAFF	TGTGCCAGCAGCGGTGTCGGGGGATTCGCGGGCACTGAAGCTTTCTTT
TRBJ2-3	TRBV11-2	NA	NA	CASSLLAGASTDTQYF	TGTGCCAGCAGCTTACTCGCGGGGGCAAGCACAGATACGCAGTATTTT
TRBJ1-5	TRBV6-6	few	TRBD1	CASTPGQGNNQPQHF	TGTGCCAGCACTCCTGGACAGGGTAACAATCAGCCCCAGCATTTT
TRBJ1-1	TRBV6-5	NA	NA	CASSYSGLTEAFF	TGTGCCAGCAGTTACTCCGGACTGACTGAAGCTTTCTTT
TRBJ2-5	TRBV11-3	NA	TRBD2	CASSLGGGPEETQYF	TGTGCCAGCAGCTTGGGGGGAGGGCCCGAAGAGACCCAGTACTTC
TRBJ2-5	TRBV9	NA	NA	CASSVGGGANQETQYF	TGTGCCAGCAGCGTAGGTGGGGGGGCGAACCAAGAGACCCAGTACTTC
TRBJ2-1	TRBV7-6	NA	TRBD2	CASSFRDRLAGGRHNEQFF	TGTGCCAGCAGCTTCCGAGATAGACTAGCGGGGGGCCGACACAATGAGCAGTTCTTC
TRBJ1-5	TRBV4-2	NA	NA	CASSQDRVGAGRGDQPQHF	TGTGCCAGCAGCCAAGATCGGGTTGGTGCAGGCAGGGGCGATCAGCCCCAGCATTTT
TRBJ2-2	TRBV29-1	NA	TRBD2	CSVEDPGGRTGELFF	TGCAGCGTTGAAGATCCCGGGGGGAGGACCGGGGAGCTGTTTTTT
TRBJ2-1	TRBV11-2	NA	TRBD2	CASSLEIAGYGEQFF	TGTGCCAGCAGCTTAGAGATAGCGGGGTACGGTGAGCAGTTCTTC
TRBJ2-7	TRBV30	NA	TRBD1	CAWEPGQAYEQYF	TGTGCCTGGGAGCCCGGACAGGCCTACGAGCAGTACTTC
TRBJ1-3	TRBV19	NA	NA	CASSSTRQAGNTIYF	TGTGCCAGTAGTTCCACCAGACAGGCTGGAAACACCATATATTTT
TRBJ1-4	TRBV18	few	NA	CASSPSNEKLFF	TGTGCCAGCTCACCTTCGAATGAAAAACTGTTTTTT
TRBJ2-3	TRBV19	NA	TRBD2	CASQLAGSTDTQYF	TGTGCCAGCCAACTAGCGGGGAGCACAGATACGCAGTATTTT
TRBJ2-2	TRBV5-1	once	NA	CASSLNRATNTGELFF	TGCGCCAGCAGCTTAAACAGGGCCACGAACACCGGGGAGCTGTTTTTT
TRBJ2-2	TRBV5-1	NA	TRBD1	CASSFGQGGVGANTGELFF	TGCGCCAGCAGCTTCGGACAGGGGGGGGTAGGCGCGAACACCGGGGAGCTGTTTTTT
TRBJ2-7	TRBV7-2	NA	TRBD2	CATQLAGGGEQYF	TGTGCCACCCAACTAGCGGGGGGCGGAGAGCAGTACTTC
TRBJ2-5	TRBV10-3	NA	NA	CAISLDRGETQYF	TGTGCCATCAGCCTGGACAGAGGAGAGACCCAGTACTTC
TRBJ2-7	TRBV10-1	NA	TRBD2	CASGGTSWLEQYF	TGCGCCAGCGGTGGGACTAGCTGGCTCGAGCAGTACTTC
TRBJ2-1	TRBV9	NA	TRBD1	CASSVATSTFGQGANNEQFF	TGTGCCAGCAGCGTAGCTACGAGTACCTTCGGACAGGGGGCGAACAATGAGCAGTTCTTC
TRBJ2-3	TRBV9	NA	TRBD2	CASSLASGGASTDTQYF	TGTGCCAGCAGCTTGGCTAGCGGGGGGGCCTCGACAGATACGCAGTATTTT
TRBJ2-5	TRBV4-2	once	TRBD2	CASSQASGGARETQYF	TGTGCCAGCAGCCAAGCTAGCGGGGGGGCCCGAGAGACCCAGTACTTC
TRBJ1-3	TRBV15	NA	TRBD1	CATSTTTGGIGNTIYF	TGTGCCACCAGCACGACGACAGGGGGCATTGGAAACACCATATATTTT
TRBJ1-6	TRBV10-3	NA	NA	CAISESERSPLHF	TGTGCCATCAGTGAGTCCGAGAGATCACCCCTCCACTTT
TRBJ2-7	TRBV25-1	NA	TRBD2	CASSEYGSGSLDEQYF	TGTGCCAGCAGTGAATATGGAAGCGGGAGCTTAGACGAGCAGTACTTC
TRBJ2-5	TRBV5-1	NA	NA	CASSLGGIQETQYF	TGCGCCAGCAGCTTGGGAGGGATTCAAGAGACCCAGTACTTC
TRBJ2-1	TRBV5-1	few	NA	CASSLVLADYSTSSYNEQFF	TGCGCCAGCAGCTTGGTTTTAGCGGACTATAGCACTAGCTCCTACAATGAGCAGTTCTTC
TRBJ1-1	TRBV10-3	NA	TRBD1	CAIRTGGMVNTEAFF	TGTGCCATCAGGACAGGGGGGATGGTGAACACTGAAGCTTTCTTT
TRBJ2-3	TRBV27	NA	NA	CASSLWATFTDTQYF	TGTGCCAGCAGTTTGTGGGCGACCTTCACAGATACGCAGTATTTT
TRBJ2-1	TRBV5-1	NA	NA	CASSWPKPERNEQFF	TGCGCCAGCAGCTGGCCCAAGCCTGAGAGGAATGAGCAGTTCTTC